These 15 T cell receptor beta chains originate from one sample sequenced in a study of blood T cell repertoires in COVID-19. Some clones are missing from TCRdb's copy, which holds only in-frame ones; the method was immunoSEQ multiplex PCR. The table includes 140,000 to 150,000 clones, approximately 83% detected once. The sequenced sample consisted of peripheral blood. Receptors were obtained from a woman aged 55 to 70 with COVID-19, enrolled during active disease.

CDR3 amino acids: CAIRGGSYNEQFF. The CDR3 DNA reads TGTGCCATCAGGGGAGGGTCCTACAATGAGCAGTTCTTC. The chain employs TRBV10-3 and TRBJ2-1; 7 bases agree with TRBD2. Per germline, CDR1 ENHRY and CDR2 SYGVKD. The CDR3 is 13 residues long. J was trimmed by 1 base and V by 6 bases; bases with no gene match: 0.

The chain is built from TRBV3-1 (or the pseudogene TRBV3-2) and TRBJ2-5; no clear D gene. Germline V gene data show CDR1 as LGHDT and CDR2 as YNNKEL (reference sequence). The V end was cut by 0 bases, the J end by 4 bases, with 9 bases between. CDR3 length: 14 amino acids. The CDR3 DNA reads TGTGCCAGCAGCCAAGACCGTCTCCTAGAGACCCAGTACTTC. This translates into CASSQDRLLETQYF.

This rearrangement joins TRBV15 to TRBJ1-1, with 7 bases lining up with TRBD1. CDR1 and CDR2 from the germline V gene are LNHNV and YYDKDF (reference sequence). With 3 bases clipped from V and 0 bases from J, the junction kept 1 base outside the gene matches. The CDR3 is 14 residues long. The CDR3 bases are TGTGCCACCAGCAGGACAGGGCTGAACACTGAAGCTTTCTTT. This encodes CATSRTGLNTEAFF.

V and J are TRBV3-1 (or the pseudogene TRBV3-2) and TRBJ2-5; maybe TRBD1 (6 bases). The germline V gene encodes CDR1 LGHDT and CDR2 YNNKEL (reference sequence). Between the trimmed V and J ends, which lost 3 bases and 5 bases, there was a span of 7 bases. The CDR3 has 12 amino acids. CDR3 region: CASSQGAETQYF. The CDR3 DNA reads TGTGCCAGCAGCCAGGGGGCTGAGACCCAGTACTTC.

This sequence joins TRBV12-3 or TRBV12-4 and TRBJ1-2; no definite D call. V dropped 3 bases and J dropped 2 bases, with 7 bases sitting between them. CDR3 length: 13 amino acids. The CDR3 protein is CASSFPVNYGYTF. As DNA, the CDR3 is TGTGCCAGCAGTTTTCCAGTAAACTATGGCTACACCTTC.

This sequence joins TRBV19 and TRBJ1-2, with D tentatively TRBD1 (6 bases). Trimming left V 4 bases short and J 4 bases short, with 16 bases between. The CDR3 loop spans 15 amino acids. From germline, CDR1 is LNHDA and CDR2 SQIVND (reference sequence). The CDR3: CASSTGAPRPYGYTF. DNA for the CDR3: TGTGCCAGTAGTACAGGGGCCCCGAGACCCTATGGCTACACCTTC.

The V gene is TRBV19, the J gene TRBJ2-2, with D unclear. The length of the CDR3 is 14 residues. Germline CDR1 is LNHDA and CDR2 is SQIVND (reference sequence). The V end lost 7 bases, the J end lost 3 bases, and 12 bases lay between the germline ends. CDR3: CASTQAHYTGELFF. The DNA for the CDR3 is TGTGCCAGTACCCAGGCGCACTACACCGGGGAGCTGTTTTTT.

The chain recombines TRBV5-1 with TRBJ2-2; 7 nucleotides line up with TRBD1. Looked up from germline, CDR1 is SGHRS and CDR2 is YFSETQ. This CDR3 comprises 14 residues. V lost 5 bases, J lost 3 bases, and 4 bases stayed unmatched. CDR3 sequence: CASRGGGYTGELFF. In DNA form, the CDR3 reads TGCGCCAGCAGAGGGGGCGGGTACACCGGGGAGCTGTTTTTT.

CDR3 sequence reads: CASNPSAGLAGHTGELFF. In nucleotides, the CDR3 is TGTGCCAGCAACCCCTCCGCGGGGCTAGCGGGACACACCGGGGAGCTGTTTTTT. The chain recombines TRBV27 with TRBJ2-2; 9 bases line up with TRBD2. Per the germline V gene, CDR1 is MNHEY and CDR2 is SMNVEV (reference sequence). This CDR3 comprises 18 residues. The junction had 15 bases not matched to a gene; V was cut back by 7 bases and J by 3 bases.

The genes are TRBV6-5 and TRBJ2-5, with D perhaps TRBD2 (5 bases). CDR1 is MNHEY, CDR2 SVGAGI, per germline. The CDR3 loop spans 15 amino acids. The V and J ends lost 0 bases and 5 bases respectively, with 13 bases between them. The CDR3 coding sequence is TGTGCCAGCAGTTACTCGACCCAGCGGAGGGAGACCCAGTACTTC. Protein: CASSYSTQRRETQYF.

Written as DNA, the CDR3 is TGTGCCAGCAGCCTTAAGGAGATGAACACTGAAGCTTTCTTT. It encodes CASSLKEMNTEAFF. The genes are TRBV3-1 (or the pseudogene TRBV3-2) and TRBJ1-1; D unclear. Deletions cut 4 bases from V and 0 bases from J, with 9 bases between. CDR1 is LGHDT, CDR2 YNNKEL, per germline (reference sequence). The CDR3 is 14 amino acids.

CDR3 DNA sequence: TGTGCCAGCTCCCGACAGGATCAGGGCTACACCTTC. Amino acid sequence: CASSRQDQGYTF. The J gene is TRBJ1-2, the V gene TRBV18; D possibly corresponds to TRBD1 (6 bases). Trimming shortened V by 6 bases and J by 8 bases, and 13 bases separated the two germline ends. The CDR3 has 12 amino acids. CDR1 and CDR2 from the germline V gene are KGHSH and LQKENI.

V gene TRBV6-5 combines with J gene TRBJ1-1, with 11 positions matching TRBD1. Germline V gene sequence: CDR1 MNHEY, CDR2 SVGAGI. The CDR3 is made up of 16 amino acids. The V gene end was trimmed by 1 base and the J gene end by 5 bases; junction bases not matched to a gene: 6. The CDR3 nucleotides read TGTGCCAGCAGTTACTTCCCCGGGACAGGGGGAACTGAAGCTTTCTTT. Translated, it gives CASSYFPGTGGTEAFF.

Regarding this clone: The germline gene is not matched at one end of the junction; a read error may be the cause. V is TRBV5-4 and J is TRBJ2-7; 10 bases match TRBD2. Germline values: CDR1 SGHNT, CDR2 YYREEE (reference sequence). The CDR3 totals 12 residues. In nucleotides, the CDR3 is TGTGCCAGCAGCTTGGAGGGCCTAGCGGGGGACTTC. Translation: CASSLEGLAGDF.

This chain links TRBV10-3 with TRBJ2-3; 12 nucleotides align to TRBD2. Germline V gives CDR1 ENHRY, CDR2 SYGVKD. The CDR3 covers 17 residues. The V gene end was trimmed by 4 bases and the J gene end by 6 bases; junction bases not matched to a gene: 11. CDR3: CAISGPSGGATLDTQYF. CDR3 DNA sequence: TGTGCCATCAGTGGGCCTAGCGGGGGGGCCACGTTGGATACGCAGTATTTT.